This T cell receptor beta chain was recorded in a study of siplizumab effects on memory and regulatory T cells. Points from the study as a whole: The mean Treg-derived percentage of mappable alloreactive CD4+ clones was roughly 69% with siplizumab compared with 25% to 30% in controls.

TCRdb's table, derived via immunoSEQ multiplex PCR, lists solely in-frame clones and lacks some. The data contain 70,000 to 100,000 clones, roughly 95% of them singletons. Donor pairs, a few in total, had unstimulated naive, memory, effector memory and TEMRA subsets sequenced. Turning to this clone: Antigen unknown.

This CDR3 is built from 12 residues. Germline CDR1 reads SGHDT; CDR2 reads YYEEEE. The ends were cut back, 0 bases at V and 13 bases at J, with 8 bases in the middle. The chain has TRBV5-6 and TRBJ1-6; D not resolved. Sequencing was done on a sample of naive CD4+ T cells sorted from blood. The origin of this receptor is a human donor in good health. This chain's CDR3 is CASSLGNLPLHF. DNA for the CDR3: TGTGCCAGCAGCTTGGGTAACTTGCCCCTCCACTTT.